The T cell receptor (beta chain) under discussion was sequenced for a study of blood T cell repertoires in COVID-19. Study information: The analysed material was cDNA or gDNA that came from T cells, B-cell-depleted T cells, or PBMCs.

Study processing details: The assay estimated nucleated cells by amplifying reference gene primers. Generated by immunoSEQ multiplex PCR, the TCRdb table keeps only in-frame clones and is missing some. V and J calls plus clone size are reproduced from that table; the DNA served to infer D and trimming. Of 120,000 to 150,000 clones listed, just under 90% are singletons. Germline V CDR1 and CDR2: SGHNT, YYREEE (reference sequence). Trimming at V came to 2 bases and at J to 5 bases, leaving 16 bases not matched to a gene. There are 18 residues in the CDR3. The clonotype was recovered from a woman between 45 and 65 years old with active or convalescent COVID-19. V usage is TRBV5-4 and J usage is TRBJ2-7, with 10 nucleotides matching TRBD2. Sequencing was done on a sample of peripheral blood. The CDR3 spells CASSLSGRAQSPRHEQYF. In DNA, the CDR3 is TGTGCCAGCAGCTTAAGCGGGAGGGCGCAAAGTCCCAGACACGAGCAGTACTTC.